This T cell receptor (beta chain) was sequenced during a study of T cells in Graves' hyperthyroidism and ophthalmopathy. The CDR3 has 22 amino acids. Germline CDR1 and CDR2: DFQATT and SNEGSKA (reference sequence). V was shortened by 1 base and J by 3 bases, with 36 bases between the two germline ends. Stable disease denoted Graves' hyperthyroidism without ophthalmopathy progression within 18 months. Hyperthyroidism in the patients, aged 18 to 65, was newly diagnosed and under 2 months in duration. A patient was excluded if there was uncontrolled infection, other autoimmune disease, pregnancy or lactation. On the basis of clinical symptoms, serum thyroxine and TRAb, thyroid ultrasound and orbital computed tomography, diagnoses were made. RNA transcripts gave rise to amplified TCR beta CDR3 regions. HTBI primers were used for first-round RT-PCR of the TCR CDR3. MiXCR was run by TCRdb on the multiplex PCR reads, yielding one entry per CDR3 protein. This sample has about 540,000 distinct CDR3 sequences, with around 45% found just once.

The chain recombines TRBV20-1 with TRBJ1-2, with D perhaps matching TRBD1 (5 bases). The sequence was obtained from a woman aged 18-30 years with Graves' hyperthyroidism. What was sequenced was peripheral blood or thyroid tissue (not recorded which). CDR3: CSARAGTSGRTSSDAGHYGYTF. The CDR3 DNA is TGCAGTGCTAGAGCCGGGACTAGCGGGAGGACTTCCTCCGACGCAGGGCACTATGGCTACACCTTC.